These 20 T cell receptor beta chains were sequenced from one sample in a study of cytomegalovirus exposure and HLA in healthy donors. PCR used 60 Vbeta primers and 13 Jbeta primers. Measured with immunoSEQ multiplex PCR; TCRdb has only the in-frame clones, and not every one. In the table there are 150,000 to 200,000 clones, approximately 11% of which are singletons. The sequenced material came from PBMCs. These TCRs come from a man aged 45-65 years in good health and CMV-seropositive.

This clone was counted a few times. This chain connects TRBV5-1 to TRBJ2-5; TRBD2 aligns across 9 bases. J lost 4 bases, V lost 4 bases, and 2 bases had no gene match. Germline assignment: CDR1 SGHRS and CDR2 YFSETQ. The CDR3 has 13 amino acids. This CDR3 is CASSRTSVETQYF. The CDR3, as DNA: TGCGCCAGCAGCCGGACTAGCGTAGAGACCCAGTACTTC.

This rearrangement joins TRBV5-6 to TRBJ1-1; D is possibly TRBD1 (6 bases). There are 14 residues in the CDR3. In germline, CDR1 is SGHDT, CDR2 YYEEEE. V was shortened by 5 bases and J by 3 bases, with 14 bases between the two germline ends. Here the CDR3 DNA reads TGTGCCAGCAGATTTACAGGGCGGGACACTGAAGCTTTCTTT. This gives the protein CASRFTGRDTEAFF.

CDR3 region: CASSQELGFTGRPYNSPLHF. The CDR3 DNA reads TGCGCCAGCAGCCAAGAGTTAGGGTTTACAGGGCGGCCCTATAATTCACCCCTCCACTTT. The chain recombines TRBV4-3 with TRBJ1-6, with TRBD1 as a possible D gene (6 bases). This CDR3 is 20 amino acids long. V was cut by 0 bases and J by 2 bases, with 20 bases left in between. The V gene's germline CDR1 is LGHNA and CDR2 YSLEER.

The chain uses TRBV18 and TRBJ2-3; 9 nucleotides match TRBD1. Germline V gives CDR1 KGHSH, CDR2 LQKENI. V was clipped by 6 bases and J by 5 bases; unmatched bases: 9. This CDR3 spans 15 amino acids. The CDR3 is CASSPMGTGRDTQYF. CDR3 nucleotides: TGTGCCAGCTCTCCGATGGGGACAGGGAGAGATACGCAGTATTTT. Complete variable domain (other parts from reference TRBV18 and TRBJ2-3): NAGVMQNPRHLVRRRGQEARLRCSPMKGHSHVYWYRQLPEEGLKFMVYLQKENIIDESGMPKERFSAEFPKEGPSILRIQQVVRGDSAAYFCASSPMGTGRDTQYFGPGTRLTVL.

This clone was seen more than once but under ten times. The chain couples TRBV19 to TRBJ2-2; D might be TRBD2 (5 bases). Germline loops: CDR1 LNHDA, CDR2 SQIVND (reference sequence). The length of the CDR3 is 13 residues. Trimming removed 7 bases at V and 1 base at J, with 7 bases between. The CDR3 protein is CASTEGNTGELFF. CDR3 sequence (DNA): TGTGCCAGTACAGAGGGGAACACCGGGGAGCTGTTTTTT. Full variable domain (outside the CDR3, taken from reference TRBV19 and TRBJ2-2): DGGITQSPKYLFRKEGQNVTLSCEQNLNHDAMYWYRQDPGQGLRLIYYSQIVNDFQKGDIAEGYSVSREKKESFPLTVTSAQKNPTAFYLCASTEGNTGELFFGEGSRLTVL.

This clone was picked up a small number of times. This chain connects TRBV10-2 to TRBJ2-7, with 7 nucleotides matching TRBD1. CDR3 length: 14 amino acids. In germline, CDR1 is WSHSY, CDR2 SAAADI. J was trimmed by 0 bases and V by 4 bases; bases with no gene match: 3. The CDR3 spells CASSAGTASYEQYV. CDR3 nucleotides: TGCGCCAGCAGTGCCGGGACAGCCTCCTACGAGCAGTACGTC.

This clone was observed a few times. The chain joins TRBV29-1 to TRBJ2-3; TRBD1 matches at 7 bases. In germline, CDR1 is SQVTM, CDR2 ANQGSEA. CDR3 length equals 18 residues. J was trimmed by 0 bases and V by 1 base; bases with no gene match: 13. DNA of the CDR3: TGCAGCGTTGAAGTAATAGGGGGCCGCCGTGCTAGCACAGATACGCAGTATTTT. Translated, it gives CSVEVIGGRRASTDTQYF.

The rearrangement joins TRBV5-1 to TRBJ2-7, with D perhaps TRBD2 (6 bases). Germline values: CDR1 SGHRS, CDR2 YFSETQ. The CDR3 has 14 amino acids. V gave up 4 bases and J gave up 6 bases, with 17 bases separating them. The CDR3 loop reads CASSTPGVPPEQYF. The CDR3 coding sequence is TGCGCCAGCAGCACCCCGGGGGTCCCCCCCGAGCAGTACTTC.

The chain recombines TRBV9 with TRBJ2-3, with 8 bases fitting TRBD1. The CDR3 loop spans 15 amino acids. J lost 4 bases, V lost 3 bases, and 7 bases had no gene match. CDR1 and CDR2 (germline): SGDLS, YYNGEE. The CDR3 loop reads CASSARDRSADTQYF. The CDR3 bases are TGTGCCAGCAGCGCGAGGGACAGGAGCGCAGATACGCAGTATTTT.

There are a few counts of this clone. The chain combines TRBV4-1 with TRBJ1-6, with 10 bases identical to TRBD1. The V and J ends lost 3 bases and 7 bases, in that order; junction bases with no gene match: 0. The V gene's germline CDR1 is MGHRA and CDR2 YSYEKL. This CDR3 has 14 residues. CDR3 DNA: TGCGCCAGCAGCCAGGACAGGGGGAATTCACCCCTCCACTTT. It codes for CASSQDRGNSPLHF.

This chain links TRBV25-1 with TRBJ2-2; D gene unclear. Germline V CDR1 and CDR2: MGHDK, SYGVNS. V was cut by 6 bases and J by 3 bases, with 11 bases left in between. The CDR3 spans 14 residues. This CDR3 reads CASSRQGYTGELFF. DNA of the CDR3: TGTGCCAGCAGCCGACAAGGATACACCGGGGAGCTGTTTTTT.

This clone was detected only a few times. The rearrangement uses TRBV6-5 and TRBJ1-6, with a weak D call TRBD1 (5 bases). Trimming left V 6 bases short and J 10 bases short, with 19 bases between. The CDR3 covers 15 residues. Per the germline V gene, CDR1 is MNHEY and CDR2 is SVGAGI. CDR3 DNA sequence: TGTGCCAGCAGCACGGCAGCAGGGATCGGCTCACCCCTCCACTTT. It specifies CASSTAAGIGSPLHF.

V gene TRBV5-4 combines with J gene TRBJ2-1; 10 nucleotides align to TRBD1. The CDR3 sequence is 14 residues long. Looked up from germline, CDR1 is SGHNT and CDR2 is YYREEE (reference sequence). Unmatched junction bases numbered 7, after V lost 4 bases and J lost 9 bases. The CDR3 here is CASSRDRGPSEQFF. The CDR3 DNA reads as TGTGCCAGCAGCCGGGACAGGGGCCCCTCTGAGCAGTTCTTC.

This sequence joins TRBV7-9 and TRBJ2-5, with 9 bases aligning to TRBD1. Germline V gives CDR1 SEHNR, CDR2 FQNEAQ (reference sequence). There are 15 residues in the CDR3. V lost 6 bases to trimming and J lost 4 bases; unmatched junction nucleotides: 9. The DNA for the CDR3 is TGTGCCAGCAGGGAGCCGGGACAGGGAAGAGAGACCCAGTACTTC. It specifies CASREPGQGRETQYF.

This clone was found a few times. The V gene is TRBV4-3, the J gene TRBJ2-1; D may be TRBD2 (7 bases). The CDR3 has 15 residues. The germline V gene encodes CDR1 LGHNA and CDR2 YSLEER. Trimming removed 1 base from V and 3 bases from J, with 10 bases in between. The CDR3 loop is CASSQGGGLYNEQFF. The DNA of the CDR3 is TGCGCCAGCAGCCAAGGCGGGGGCCTCTACAATGAGCAGTTCTTC.

The gene calls are TRBV7-2 and TRBJ2-3; 8 positions agree with TRBD2. The V segment lost 6 bases and the J segment 6 bases; nucleotides outside the gene matches: 11. Germline-derived CDR1 and CDR2 are SGHTA and FQGNSA. The CDR3 runs to 15 residues. CDR3 coding DNA: TGTGCCAGCAGACGAACTAGCGGTGACCTGGATACGCAGTATTTT. It is translated as CASRRTSGDLDTQYF. Using reference TRBV7-2 and TRBJ2-3 for the parts outside the CDR3, the full variable domain is GAGVSQSPSNKVTEKGKDVELRCDPISGHTALYWYRQSLGQGLEFLIYFQGNSAPDKSGLPSDRFSAERTGGSVSTLTIQRTQQEDSAVYLCASRRTSGDLDTQYFGPGTRLTVL.

This sequence joins TRBV7-9 and TRBJ1-4; 7 nucleotides match TRBD1. Germline assignment: CDR1 SEHNR and CDR2 FQNEAQ (reference sequence). Trimming cost V 3 bases and J 4 bases; bases outside gene matches: 14. The CDR3 is 18 amino acids. The CDR3 here is CASSFGQEVNGNNEKLFF. CDR3 in DNA: TGTGCCAGCAGCTTTGGACAGGAGGTCAATGGGAATAATGAAAAACTGTTTTTT.

In this sample, this clone turned up a few times. The CDR3 DNA reads TGCGCCAGCACGACAGGCACAGATACGCAGTATTTT. As protein: CASTTGTDTQYF. The chain uses TRBV5-1 and TRBJ2-3; tentatively, D is TRBD1 (5 bases). Trimming took off 6 bases at V and 1 base at J, with 6 bases between the two ends. The CDR3 totals 12 residues. CDR1 and CDR2 (germline): SGHRS, YFSETQ.

The chain links TRBV28 to TRBJ1-3; tentative D call: TRBD1 (6 bases). The V gene lost 6 bases and the J gene lost 0 bases, with 15 bases spanning the gap. The CDR3 spans 16 residues. Germline V gene sequence: CDR1 MDHEN, CDR2 SYDVKM. The CDR3 reads CASSQAGQNSGNTIYF. In DNA, the CDR3 is TGTGCCAGCAGCCAAGCTGGACAGAACTCTGGAAACACCATATATTTT.

Note on this clone: The junction does not match germline at one end; this may be a read error. V and J are TRBV6-1 and TRBJ2-1, with D possibly being TRBD1 (6 bases). The CDR3 spans 16 residues. Per germline, CDR1 MNHNS and CDR2 SASEGT. The CDR3 nucleotides read TGTGCAAGCAGTGGGTCCTCCTGGGGGCACTACAATGAGCAGTTCTTC. Residues: CASSGSSWGHYNEQFF.